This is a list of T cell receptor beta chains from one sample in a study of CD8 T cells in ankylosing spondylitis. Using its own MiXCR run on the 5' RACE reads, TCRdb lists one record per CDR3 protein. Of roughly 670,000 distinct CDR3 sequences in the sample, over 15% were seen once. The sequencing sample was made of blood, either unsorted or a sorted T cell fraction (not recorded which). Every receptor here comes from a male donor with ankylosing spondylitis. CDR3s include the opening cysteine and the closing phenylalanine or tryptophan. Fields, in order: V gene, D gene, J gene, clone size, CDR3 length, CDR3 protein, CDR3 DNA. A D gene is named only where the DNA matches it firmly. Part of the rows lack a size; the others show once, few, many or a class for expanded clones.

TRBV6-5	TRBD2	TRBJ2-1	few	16	CASSLGLAGIYNEQFF	TGTGCCAGCAGTTTGGGACTAGCGGGAATCTACAATGAGCAGTTCTTC
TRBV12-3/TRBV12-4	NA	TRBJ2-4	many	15	CASSFFQGVKNIQYF	TGTGCCAGCAGCTTCTTCCAAGGGGTCAAAAACATTCAGTACTTC
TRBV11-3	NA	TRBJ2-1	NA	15	CASSLGQFAYNEQFF	TGTGCCAGCAGCCTCGGACAGTTCGCCTACAATGAGCAGTTCTTC
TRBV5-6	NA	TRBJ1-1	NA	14	CASSPGARGTEAFF	TGTGCCAGCAGCCCGGGGGCCAGGGGAACTGAAGCTTTCTTT
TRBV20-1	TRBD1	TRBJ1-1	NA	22	CSARDRPGTGPSSPKMNTEAFF	TGCAGTGCTAGAGATAGACCCGGGACAGGGCCCTCTAGCCCTAAAATGAACACTGAAGCTTTCTTT
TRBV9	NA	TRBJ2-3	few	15	CASSLGLPNTDTQYF	TGTGCCAGCAGCTTGGGACTCCCAAACACAGATACGCAGTATTTT
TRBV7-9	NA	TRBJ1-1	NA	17	CASSWLTQGYLNTEAFF	TGTGCCAGCAGCTGGCTGACGCAGGGGTATCTGAACACTGAAGCTTTCTTT
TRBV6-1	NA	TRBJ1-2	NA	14	CASRSPQGSYGYTF	TGTGCCAGCAGGAGTCCACAGGGTTCTTATGGCTACACCTTC
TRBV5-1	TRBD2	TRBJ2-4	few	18	CASSFSSGRALGENIQYF	TGCGCCAGCAGCTTCTCTAGCGGGAGGGCCCTCGGGGAAAACATTCAGTACTTC
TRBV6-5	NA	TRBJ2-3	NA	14	CASSYLSGTDTQYF	TGTGCCAGCAGTTACCTGTCTGGCACAGATACGCAGTATTTT